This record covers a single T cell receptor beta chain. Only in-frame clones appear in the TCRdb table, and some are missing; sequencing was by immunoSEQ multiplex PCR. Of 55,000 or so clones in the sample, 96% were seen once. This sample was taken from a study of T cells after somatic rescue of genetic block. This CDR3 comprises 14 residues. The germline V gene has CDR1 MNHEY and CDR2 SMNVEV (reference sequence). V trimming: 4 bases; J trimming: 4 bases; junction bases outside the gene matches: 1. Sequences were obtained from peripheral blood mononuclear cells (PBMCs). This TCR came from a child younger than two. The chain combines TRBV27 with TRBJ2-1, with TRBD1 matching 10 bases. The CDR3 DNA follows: TGTGCCAGCAGTTCGGGACAGGGGTACAATGAGCAGTTCTTC. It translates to CASSSGQGYNEQFF.